The sequence of this TCR beta chain was determined in a study of T-cell reconstitution after alpha-beta-depleted transplantation in children (TCRdb year 2016). Some background on the complete study: T-cell immune reconstitution after TCRalphabeta/CD19-depleted allogeneic hematopoietic cell transplantation in children was quantitatively tracked in the study by means of TCR repertoire profiling. Summary of the overall study and its limitations: The high TCRbeta diversity at day 60 in some patients was ascribed to recipient T cells and intrathymic progenitors that had survived conditioning. About two months after transplant, the apparently early recovery of alphabetaT-cell counts reportedly depended on just several hundred clones that had expanded rapidly and came from non-depleted graft cells. Hyperexpanded clone frequencies declined over subsequent months; after one year, T-cell counts and TCRbeta diversity were mostly attributed to newly produced T cells.

Library preparation employed PCR. TCRdb records Illumina HiSeq 2500 as the sequencer. Molecular barcoding was employed in the preparation of TCR libraries, with unique molecular identifiers being used to normalize TCRbeta repertoire quantification. In-frame beta chains were kept once TCRdb had trimmed the public reads at Q25 with fastp and called clones with MiXCR. Entries are consolidated by CDR3 protein sequence, retaining the most common genes and DNA. This sample is represented by around 300,000 distinct CDR3 sequences; roughly a tenth of them were singletons. Around 7.6% of the sample is taken by the ten largest. At the junction V is shortened by 3 bases and J by 4 bases; bases outside the gene matches: 16. Reading the germline V gene gives CDR1 SGHDN and CDR2 FVKESK. Measured from the cysteine to the phenylalanine, the CDR3 is 18 residues long. Only the CDR3 DNA is retained, 54 bases long and in frame from the first base.

This clonotype was seen more than once but under ten times. This clone's antigen is unknown. There are no base qualities to consult, and no much larger clone falls within one base. This sample's treatment or condition label indicates: allogeneic hematopoietic cell transplantation with graft depleted of TCRalphabeta T cells and CD19 B cells. The children who served as transplant recipients had been given grafts of TCRalphabeta/CD19-depleted allogeneic hematopoietic cells. Sample: PBMCs, taken before TCRalphabeta/CD19-depleted stem cell transplant. This chain is built from TRBV14 and TRBJ2-7, and TRBD2 aligns with 9 junction nucleotides. The receptor was isolated from a boy in the first two years of life with acute myeloid leukemia, due to receive a stem cell transplant. The nucleotides are TGTGCCAGCAGCCACGGTCTAGCGGGACCTTCCCCACCTTACGAGCAGTACTTC. Its amino acids are CASSHGLAGPSPPYEQYF. Where the CDR3 stops, the reference TRBV14 and TRBJ2-7 genes take over; the full variable domain is EAGVTQFPSHSVIEKGQTVTLRCDPISGHDNLYWYRRVMGKEIKFLLHFVKESKQDESGMPNNRFLAERTGGTYSTLKVQPAELEDSGVYFCASSHGLAGPSPPYEQYFGPGTRLTVT.